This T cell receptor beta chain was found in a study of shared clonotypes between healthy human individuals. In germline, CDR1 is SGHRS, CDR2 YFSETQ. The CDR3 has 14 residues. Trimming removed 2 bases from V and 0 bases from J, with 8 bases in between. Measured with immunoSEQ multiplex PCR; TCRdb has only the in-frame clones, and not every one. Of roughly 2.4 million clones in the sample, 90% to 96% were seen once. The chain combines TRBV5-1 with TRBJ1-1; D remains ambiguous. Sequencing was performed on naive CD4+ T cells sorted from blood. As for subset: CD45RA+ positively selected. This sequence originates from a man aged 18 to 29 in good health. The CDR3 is CASSFAGMNTEAFF. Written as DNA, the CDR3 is TGCGCCAGCAGCTTTGCGGGAATGAACACTGAAGCTTTCTTT.